This T cell receptor beta chain was recovered during a study of T cells in lung cancer brain metastases (dated by TCRdb to the late 2010s). With regard to the full study: Of the 20 patients, 15 to 17 had a history of tobacco use, with a median of approximately 40 pack-years. A median age at first diagnosis of roughly 56 years was recorded for the patients, of whom eight or nine were male and about eleven were female. DNA integrity number averaged approximately 4 in both primary and metastatic specimens, with no significant difference between sites. Median interval between primary and brain metastasis specimen acquisition was almost 350 days. A cohort of 20 patients was included, from whom 40 or so specimens were contributed, with one primary lung lesion and one brain metastasis obtained from each patient. In this study, the TCR beta CDR3 repertoires of fully resected primary non-small cell lung cancers were compared with those of paired brain metastases. Nine tenths of the roughly 20 patients received no interval therapy between primary and metastasis resection. Study-wide findings and limitations: DNA fragmentation in the FFPE samples may have prevented recovery of the complete infiltrating T cell repertoire. Brain metastases contained significantly fewer unique productive clones than the paired primaries (median approximately 1,500 versus 4,300). A significantly larger repertoire fraction was made up by the ten most abundant clones in brain metastases than in primaries, which was suggestive of clonal expansion. Most clones were found to be lesion-specific, and limited overlap was observed between paired lesions (mean Morisita index about 0.22). It was not possible to control for the effects of preoperative corticosteroids on T cell infiltration in brain metastases.

Patients had resection either for delayed recurrence of a solitary brain metastasis or for synchronous oligometastatic disease. To avoid including cancers other than NSCLC, any patient with a history of multiple malignancies was excluded. Using marked H&E slides as a guide, tumor areas were macrodissected from roughly five unstained 8.5 to 10 um sections that had been deparaffinized. All specimens were formalin-fixed and paraffin-embedded (FFPE). Genomic DNA was extracted using the AllPrep DNA/RNA FFPE Kit. As regards this clone: Its antigen is currently not known. No base qualities exist here, and no much larger clone lies one base off it.

Each sample received between roughly 2.24 and 5.5 ug of genomic DNA as input, and paired samples received equal DNA input. TCR beta libraries were constructed in two PCR steps with the immunoSEQ hsTCRbeta Kit, which uses multiplexed V and J gene primers. Pooled libraries, together with positive and negative controls, were sequenced on an Illumina MiSeq with a 100-cycle paired-end protocol. Turning to the authors' computational methods: Raw data were processed by the immunoSEQ vendor into normalized, annotated TCR beta repertoire reports. Richness was counted as unique clones by nucleotide sequence, and total richness was extrapolated with the iChao1 and Efron-Thisted estimators. To characterize and compare the paired lesions, the analysis used Pielou's evenness, Simpson's index, the proportional abundance of the top-ten clones, and the Morisita overlap index. Drawn from immuneACCESS, this table holds only the in-frame rearrangements with V and J called that TCRdb kept. Clones are partly lost; checked studies trace under half to an unresolved V gene and leave the rest unexplained. The V and J calls and the clone size are those of that table, but D and trimming were determined from the DNA. Counted in this sample were 3,500 or so clones; 86% of them appeared once. 5% to 6% of the sample goes to the ten largest clones.

This TCR derives from a woman in her forties or fifties with non-small cell lung cancer. The sample was tumor tissue from the primary lung tumor. Reading the label with the study, this specimen's cell subset or site is: primary lung cancer lesion.

The nucleotide sequence reads as follows: TGTGCCAGCAAAAGCCCCCCCCGACAGTACCCCAAGGTTGGCTACACCTTC. Translated, it reads CASKSPPRQYPKVGYTF. The chain employs TRBV28 and TRBJ1-2, with TRBD1 perhaps the D gene, on 5 matching bases. From the germline V gene, CDR1 is MDHEN and CDR2 is SYDVKM. The CDR3 runs 17 amino acids, cysteine and phenylalanine included. Only the CDR3 DNA is retained, 51 bases long and in frame from the first base. Relative to germline, V is 7 bases shorter and J is 7 bases shorter, with 28 bases between their ends.